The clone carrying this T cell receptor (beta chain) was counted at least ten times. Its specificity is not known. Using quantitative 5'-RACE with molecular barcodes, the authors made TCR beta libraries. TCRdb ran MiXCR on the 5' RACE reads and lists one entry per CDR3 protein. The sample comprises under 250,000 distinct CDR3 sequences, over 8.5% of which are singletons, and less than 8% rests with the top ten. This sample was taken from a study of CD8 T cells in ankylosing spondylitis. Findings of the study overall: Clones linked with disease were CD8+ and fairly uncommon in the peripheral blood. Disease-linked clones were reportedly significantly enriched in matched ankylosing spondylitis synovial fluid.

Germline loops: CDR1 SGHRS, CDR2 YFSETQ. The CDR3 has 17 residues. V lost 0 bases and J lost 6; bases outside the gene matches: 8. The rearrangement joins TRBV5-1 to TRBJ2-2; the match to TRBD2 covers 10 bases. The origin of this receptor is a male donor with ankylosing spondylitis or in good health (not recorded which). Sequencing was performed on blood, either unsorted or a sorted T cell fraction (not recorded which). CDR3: CASSLELAGISAGELFF. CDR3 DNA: TGCGCCAGCAGCTTGGAACTAGCGGGGATATCCGCCGGGGAGCTGTTTTTT.